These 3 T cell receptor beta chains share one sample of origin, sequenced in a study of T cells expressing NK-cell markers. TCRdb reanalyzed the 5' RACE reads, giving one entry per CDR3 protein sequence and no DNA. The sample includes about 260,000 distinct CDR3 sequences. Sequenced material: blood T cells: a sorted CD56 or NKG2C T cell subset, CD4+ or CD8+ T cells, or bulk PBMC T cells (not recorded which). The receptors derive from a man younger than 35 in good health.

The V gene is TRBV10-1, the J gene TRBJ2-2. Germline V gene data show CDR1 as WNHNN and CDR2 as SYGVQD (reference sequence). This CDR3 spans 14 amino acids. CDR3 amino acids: CASSEDGTTGELFF.

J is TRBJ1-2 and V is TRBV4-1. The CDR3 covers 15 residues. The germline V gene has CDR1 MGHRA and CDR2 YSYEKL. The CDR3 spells CASSQTMPANYGYTF.

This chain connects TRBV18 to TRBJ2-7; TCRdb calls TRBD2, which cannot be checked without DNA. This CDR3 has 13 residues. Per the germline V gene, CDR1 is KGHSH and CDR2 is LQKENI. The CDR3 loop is CASSPLGTPEQYF.